Shown below are 5 T cell receptor beta chains from a single sample sequenced in a study of cytomegalovirus exposure and HLA in healthy donors. A multiplex PCR was run with 60 Vbeta primers and 13 Jbeta primers. The table came from immunoSEQ multiplex PCR; TCRdb's copy has only in-frame clones and leaves some out. In the table there are some 77,000 clones, 79% of which are singletons. The sample comprised PBMCs. These receptors all stem from a man aged 30 to 39 in good health and CMV-seronegative.

For this clone: A read error may account for a junction end that differs from germline. This chain joins TRBV7-7 and TRBJ2-3; 7 nucleotides match TRBD1. The CDR3 spans 12 residues. Germline CDR1 SSHAT, CDR2 FNYEAQ (reference sequence). CDR3 region: CASSQDRYTQYF. DNA of the CDR3: TGTGCTAGCAGCCAGGACAGGTATACGCAGTATTTT.

In regard to this clone: A read error may account for a junction end that differs from germline. The V gene is TRBV11-2, the J gene TRBJ1-1; D remains unclear. Looked up from germline, CDR1 is SGHAT and CDR2 is FQNNGV. The CDR3 runs to 12 residues. The CDR3 is CASSFLPGEPFF. The CDR3 DNA follows: TGTGCCAGCAGCTTTCTTCCAGGTGAACCTTTCTTT.

This clone has a single count. The V gene is TRBV5-8, the J gene TRBJ1-1; D may be TRBD1 (6 bases). The CDR3 is 12 residues long. Germline V gene data show CDR1 as SGHTS and CDR2 as YDEGEE. The germline V and J ends were trimmed by 1 base and 11 bases, with 12 bases remaining between them. DNA of the CDR3: TGTGCCAGCAGCTTGAGAGGGGGTGCTGCTTTCTTT. Protein: CASSLRGGAAFF.

Here the CDR3 reads CASSAQITGGTDTQYF. The CDR3 DNA reads TGTGCCAGCAGCGCCCAAATAACGGGAGGAACAGATACGCAGTATTTT. The chain recombines TRBV7-6 with TRBJ2-3; 7 bases are shared with TRBD2. Germline values: CDR1 SGHVS, CDR2 FNYEAQ. The CDR3 totals 16 residues. V was clipped by 5 bases and J by 3 bases; unmatched bases: 11.

The rearrangement uses TRBV2 and TRBJ2-1; D is perhaps TRBD2 (5 bases). CDR1 SNHLY and CDR2 FYNNEI come from the germline V gene. The CDR3 consists of 15 residues. Trimming shortened V by 4 bases and J by 2 bases, and 12 bases separated the two germline ends. CDR3 nucleotide sequence: TGTGCCAGCAGTGCCTTAAGCGGAGCCTACAATGAGCAGTTCTTC. Its protein is CASSALSGAYNEQFF.